This T cell receptor beta chain derives from a study of T cell responses to AZD1222 COVID-19 vaccine. Study-level information: The analysis combined second doses at about 4 or about 12 weeks.

Findings and caveats of the study: Among the donors, most were white British and more were female, and clonal diversity was possibly underestimated. Compared with day 0, the breadth and depth of the Spike-specific TCR repertoire rose significantly after two doses of AZD1222. Among AZD1222 vaccinees, only 6 or 7 were seropositive at baseline.

Profiled with immunoSEQ multiplex PCR; TCRdb holds only in-frame clones, not every one. The table shows about 140,000 clones, with 92% occurring only once. As to this clone: Its antigen remains unidentified.

The receptor was derived from an adult in good health. This specimen consisted of peripheral blood, obtained on day 0 of AZD1222 vaccination.

The CDR3 DNA reads TGCGCCAGCAGCTTGGCCCCGGGATCCTACAATGAGCAGTTCTTC. The encoded protein is CASSLAPGSYNEQFF. This rearrangement joins TRBV5-1 to TRBJ2-1, with D tentatively TRBD2 (5 bases). The CDR3 extends over 15 amino acids. Germline V gene sequence: CDR1 SGHRS, CDR2 YFSETQ. Deletions cut 0 bases from V and 1 base from J, with 8 bases between.